The subject of this entry is one T cell receptor (beta chain). The antigen is unknown. The sample is drawn from a study of CD8 T cells in Susac syndrome. For the study at large: At blood draw, Susac syndrome patients were therapy-naive, on corticosteroids, or on intravenous immunoglobulin alone.

Findings and caveats of the study: Among active patients and in TEMRA cells, CD8+ clonal expansion in Susac reached its peak.

The CDR3 consists of 14 residues. V lost 0 bases and J lost 4, with 7 bases in between. Germline V lookup: CDR1 LGHNA, CDR2 YSLEER. RNA in amounts of roughly 0.5 to 1 ug was reverse transcribed with random hexamers. Via MiXCR, TCRdb re-called the immunoSEQ multiplex PCR reads, giving one row per CDR3 protein. The data show about 24,000 distinct CDR3 sequences, 90% to 95% seen once. Sequenced material: CD8+ T cells from PBMCs. The source of this sequence is a human donor with Susac syndrome. The chain is built from TRBV4-3 and TRBJ2-1, with no clear D. The CDR3 spells CASSQELGYNEQFF. CDR3 in DNA: TGCGCCAGCAGCCAAGAATTGGGTTACAATGAGCAGTTCTTC.